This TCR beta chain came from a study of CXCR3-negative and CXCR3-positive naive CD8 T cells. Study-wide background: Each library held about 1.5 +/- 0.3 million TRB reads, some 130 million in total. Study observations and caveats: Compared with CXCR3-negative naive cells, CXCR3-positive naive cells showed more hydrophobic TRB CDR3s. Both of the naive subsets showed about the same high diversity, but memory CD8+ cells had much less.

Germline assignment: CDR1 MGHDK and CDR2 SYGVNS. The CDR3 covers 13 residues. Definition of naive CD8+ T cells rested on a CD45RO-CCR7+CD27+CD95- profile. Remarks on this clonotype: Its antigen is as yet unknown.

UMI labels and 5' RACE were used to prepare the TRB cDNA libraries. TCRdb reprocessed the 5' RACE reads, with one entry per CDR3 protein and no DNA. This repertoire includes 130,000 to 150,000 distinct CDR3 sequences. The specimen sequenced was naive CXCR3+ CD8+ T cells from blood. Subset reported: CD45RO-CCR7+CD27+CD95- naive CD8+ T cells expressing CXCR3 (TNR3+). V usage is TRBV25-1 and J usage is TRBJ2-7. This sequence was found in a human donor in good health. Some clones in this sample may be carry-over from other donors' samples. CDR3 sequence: CASSGLGQYEQYF.